These T cell receptor beta chains were read from a single sample in a study of Tregs in tolerant kidney transplant recipients. Produced via immunoSEQ multiplex PCR; TCRdb's table is partial and in-frame only. The sample records 54,000 or so clones, about 91% being singletons. Here the sequenced sample was CD8+ T cells from blood (PBMCs), taken 24 months after the transplant. The receptors originated from a human patient who received a combined kidney and bone marrow transplant. The graft donor may have given rise to some T cells. Both conserved end residues are part of each CDR3. Each record gives: clone size, D gene, J gene, V gene, CDR3 protein, CDR3 DNA. A D gene is named only where the DNA matches it firmly. Not every row has a clone size; where given, it reads once, few, many or a size class.

clone_size: NA
d_call: TRBD1
j_call: TRBJ2-7
v_call: TRBV4-1
cdr3_aa: CASSQTAGQGHPYEQYF
cdr3_nt: TGCGCCAGCAGCCAAACAGCGGGACAGGGACATCCTTACGAGCAGTACTTC

clone_size: NA
d_call: NA
j_call: TRBJ1-6
v_call: TRBV15
cdr3_aa: CATSSGAGDGSPLHF
cdr3_nt: TGTGCCACCAGCAGTGGGGCAGGGGACGGGTCACCCCTCCACTTT

clone_size: NA
d_call: NA
j_call: TRBJ2-7
v_call: TRBV7-9
cdr3_aa: CASSSSETYEQYF
cdr3_nt: TGTGCCAGCAGCTCTAGCGAGACCTACGAGCAGTACTTC

clone_size: NA
d_call: TRBD2
j_call: TRBJ2-1
v_call: TRBV5-4
cdr3_aa: CASSGPGLAAPNEQFF
cdr3_nt: TGTGCCAGCAGCGGACCGGGACTAGCGGCACCAAATGAGCAGTTCTTC

clone_size: NA
d_call: NA
j_call: TRBJ2-7
v_call: TRBV29-1
cdr3_aa: CSALLTESYEQYF
cdr3_nt: TGCAGCGCCTTACTTACAGAGAGCTACGAGCAGTACTTC

clone_size: NA
d_call: NA
j_call: TRBJ2-7
v_call: TRBV6-1
cdr3_aa: CASRSPSSYEQYF
cdr3_nt: TGTGCCAGCAGGAGCCCTAGCTCCTACGAGCAGTACTTC

clone_size: NA
d_call: NA
j_call: TRBJ2-7
v_call: TRBV9
cdr3_aa: CASSVEGDYEQYF
cdr3_nt: TGTGCCAGCAGCGTAGAGGGAGATTACGAGCAGTACTTC

clone_size: NA
d_call: TRBD2
j_call: TRBJ2-7
v_call: TRBV7-8
cdr3_aa: CASSPIQAGGNNEQYF
cdr3_nt: TGTGCCAGCAGCCCAATTCAAGCGGGAGGGAACAACGAGCAGTACTTC

clone_size: NA
d_call: TRBD2
j_call: TRBJ2-5
v_call: TRBV7-9
cdr3_aa: CASSPRAATSGRFLETQYF
cdr3_nt: TGTGCCAGCAGCCCGAGAGCCGCTACTAGCGGGAGGTTTTTAGAGACCCAGTACTTC

clone_size: NA
d_call: TRBD2
j_call: TRBJ2-1
v_call: TRBV7-9
cdr3_aa: CASSLGPWRGSGNEQFF
cdr3_nt: TGTGCCAGCAGCTTAGGCCCCTGGCGGGGGTCCGGCAATGAGCAGTTCTTC

clone_size: NA
d_call: NA
j_call: TRBJ2-1
v_call: TRBV6-5
cdr3_aa: CASNQAARVNEQFF
cdr3_nt: TGTGCCAGCAATCAAGCGGCTCGGGTCAATGAGCAGTTCTTC

clone_size: NA
d_call: NA
j_call: TRBJ2-7
v_call: TRBV5-1
cdr3_aa: CASSLSTGHSYEQYF
cdr3_nt: TGCGCCAGCAGCTTGAGCACAGGGCACTCCTACGAGCAGTACTTC

clone_size: NA
d_call: NA
j_call: TRBJ1-2
v_call: TRBV6-1
cdr3_aa: CARNPGGVGGYTF
cdr3_nt: TGTGCCAGAAACCCGGGGGGCGTGGGTGGCTACACCTTC

clone_size: NA
d_call: TRBD1
j_call: TRBJ2-7
v_call: TRBV28
cdr3_aa: CASSLSRTGTYEQYF
cdr3_nt: TGTGCCAGCAGTTTATCCAGGACAGGCACCTACGAGCAGTACTTC

clone_size: NA
d_call: NA
j_call: TRBJ2-1
v_call: TRBV9
cdr3_aa: CASSVGQPRGNEQFF
cdr3_nt: TGTGCCAGCAGCGTAGGGCAACCCCGAGGAAATGAGCAGTTCTTC

clone_size: NA
d_call: NA
j_call: TRBJ2-7
v_call: TRBV7-6
cdr3_aa: CASSLAGAVDEQYF
cdr3_nt: TGTGCCAGCAGCTTAGCGGGGGCGGTGGACGAGCAGTACTTC

clone_size: NA
d_call: TRBD1
j_call: TRBJ2-7
v_call: TRBV7-9
cdr3_aa: CASSGPGTGSYEQYF
cdr3_nt: TGTGCCAGCAGCGGCCCCGGGACAGGGTCCTACGAACAGTACTTC

clone_size: once
d_call: NA
j_call: TRBJ1-5
v_call: TRBV7-2
cdr3_aa: CASSLASGINQPQHF
cdr3_nt: TGTGCCAGCAGCTTAGCATCAGGGATCAATCAGCCCCAGCATTTT

clone_size: NA
d_call: TRBD2
j_call: TRBJ2-7
v_call: TRBV7-8
cdr3_aa: CASSQTLAGVGAYEQYF
cdr3_nt: TGTGCCAGCAGCCAAACCCTAGCGGGAGTCGGGGCCTACGAGCAGTACTTC

clone_size: NA
d_call: TRBD2
j_call: TRBJ2-7
v_call: TRBV28
cdr3_aa: CASSLSSGGQSSYEQYF
cdr3_nt: TGTGCCAGCAGTTTATCTAGCGGGGGGCAAAGCTCCTACGAGCAGTACTTC